What follows is one T cell receptor beta chain and its context. Which antigen it targets is not known. No much larger clone exists at a distance of one base, and base qualities are not known. The source of the sample is a study of blood T cells in healthy people across ages (dated by TCRdb to between 2014 and 2016). Background for the entire study: In model experiments, roughly one uniquely barcoded TCR beta cDNA molecule per two T cells was captured by template switching. To avoid experimental bias, donors of different ages were randomly spread across the sequencing lanes. The study analyzed two additional independent replicas of 1 million unique cDNA reads from the same blood draw for two donors, one aged 18 to 30 and one aged 80 or older. Donors were grouped into four age groups: young (average approximately 15 years), middle-aged (39), aged (approximately 67) and long-lived (about 82). Age-related changes in TCR beta repertoire diversity were measured in the study by deep sequencing normalized with unique cDNA molecular identifiers. The full study reports these points: As age increased, observed TCR beta diversity per million T cells dropped in a roughly linear way, and a significant reduction was already evident by age approximately 40. A strong correlation was found between observed TCR beta diversity and the percentage of naive T cells measured by flow cytometry. Total diversity estimates from one million sequenced T cells were considered lower bounds and underestimates. Bulk unsorted PBMC profiling prevented conclusive comparison of naive and antigen-experienced compartments. The long-lived group showed more naive CD4+ T cells, fewer expanded clones and increased TCR diversity than the aged group, suggesting age selection. Because donor CMV infection status was unknown, age-related changes in expanded clonotypes were potentially confounded.

The donors were 40 or so Caucasian individuals from Russia, aged roughly 6 to 100 years, who were systemically healthy. Around 10 milliliters of peripheral blood were drawn from each donor into EDTA-treated Vacutainer tubes. PBMCs were isolated by Ficoll-Paque density-gradient centrifugation, with at least 6 million obtained per sample. Trizol reagent was used to extract total RNA from PBMCs, with at least 5 micrograms per sample. Naive CD45RAhigh/CD27high T cell percentages were measured by flow cytometry on a PBMC aliquot from every donor. From cysteine to phenylalanine, the CDR3 is 14 amino acids long. Kept here is only the CDR3 DNA, which spans 42 bases and is read in frame from base 1. CDR1 and CDR2 are read off the germline V gene as SGHVS and FQNEAQ. V drops 1 base and J drops 4 bases, leaving 11 bases in between. The library was produced with 5' RACE. The sequencer listed for this sample is Illumina HiSeq 2500. The second PCR ran for roughly 7 to 11 cycles and used a J-beta primer mix along with a sample-barcoded 5' primer. A template-switch 5' adaptor carrying 12 random nucleotides introduced a unique molecular identifier onto each TCR beta cDNA molecule. Each sample yielded at least 3 million CDR3-containing paired-end reads. First-strand cDNA synthesis was performed from all RNA using the Mint cDNA synthesis kit, with priming by a TRBC-specific oligonucleotide. Following uracil-DNA glycosylase treatment, a first 18-cycle PCR with universal primers M1SS and BC2_uni_R was performed on all cDNA. The source study handled its data this way. Normalization of each sample was performed by random selection of 1 million high-quality reads, each carrying a distinct molecular identifier. Reads with shared molecular identifiers were discarded instead of being binned into consensus sequences. MiTCR, with a Q25 quality threshold and the strictest error-elimination algorithm, was used for CDR3 identification, clonotype clustering and error correction. A nonparametric unseen species model with Euler transformation was used to estimate a lower bound on total TCR beta diversity. TCRdb's own reprocessing of the public reads used fastp at Q25 and MiXCR and kept productive beta chains. Identical CDR3 proteins give one entry, which carries the most common genes and DNA. The V and J calls here are based on TCRdb, not the publication. The sample records nearly 800,000 distinct CDR3 sequences, 56% of which are singletons. The top ten constitute roughly 24% of the sample.

Recombination connected TRBV7-8 to TRBJ2-7, and TRBD2 may be the D gene, going by 5 matching bases. Input material: blood. This TCR derives from a man aged 35-49 years in good health. The base sequence is TGTGCCAGCAGCTTAGGTCGGAGGTTATACGAGCAGTACTTC. Protein translation: CASSLGRRLYEQYF. The CDR3, completed at both ends by the reference TRBV7-8 and TRBJ2-7 genes, gives the full variable domain GAGVSQSPRYKVAKRGQDVALRCDPISGHVSLFWYQQALGQGPEFLTYFQNEAQLDKSGLPSDRFFAERPEGSVSTLKIQRTQQEDSAVYLCASSLGRRLYEQYFGPGTRLTVT.